The next 18 T cell receptor beta chains were all read from a single sample in a study of blood T cells in healthy people across ages. The authors ran a second PCR of about 6 to 11 cycles using a sample-barcoded 5' primer and a J-beta primer mix. One entry per CDR3 protein, called by TCRdb with MiXCR from the 5' RACE reads. The sample holds roughly 800,000 distinct CDR3 sequences, under 40% seen once. Sequences were obtained from blood. These receptors were obtained from a man aged 18 to 30 in good health.

This clonotype was observed many times. This chain connects TRBV5-4 to TRBJ2-7, with 7 nucleotides matching TRBD1. CDR1 and CDR2 (germline): SGHNT, YYREEE (reference sequence). Germline trimming cut 5 bases from V and 0 bases from J; bases unmatched to any gene: 5. The CDR3 has 14 residues. CDR3 DNA sequence: TGTGCCAGCAGTGGCCGGGACAGCTCCTACGAGCAGTACTTC. Amino acid sequence: CASSGRDSSYEQYF.

This clonotype was found once. The CDR3: CSASPRAHYEQYF. In DNA form, the CDR3 reads TGCAGTGCTAGTCCTCGGGCGCACTACGAGCAGTACTTC. V and J are TRBV20-1 and TRBJ2-7; no clear D gene. Germline assignment: CDR1 DFQATT and CDR2 SNEGSKA (reference sequence). Trimming left V 3 bases short and J 3 bases short, with 12 bases between. CDR3 length: 13 amino acids.

This clonotype was observed at least ten times. The chain carries TRBV20-1 and TRBJ2-7; 8 bases are a match to TRBD2. CDR1 and CDR2 (germline): DFQATT, SNEGSKA (reference sequence). The CDR3 spans 14 residues. The J segment lost 2 bases and the V segment lost 0 bases, leaving 3 bases of the junction unmatched. CDR3 in DNA: TGCAGTGCTAGAGATCCCGGGGGGGCCTACGAGCAGTACTTC. This translates into CSARDPGGAYEQYF.

Details on this clonotype: A much larger clonotype is one base distant, so this may be a read error. The chain carries TRBV5-1 and TRBJ1-2, with TRBD1 as a possible D gene (6 bases). Germline CDR1 is SGHRS and CDR2 is YFSETQ. Between the trimmed V and J ends, which lost 4 bases and 5 bases, there was a span of 18 bases. This CDR3 region has 15 residues. CDR3 sequence (DNA): TGCGCCAGCAGCCCCCGAGGACAGAAGGGGTATGGCTACACCTTC. This sequence encodes CASSPRGQKGYGYTF.

This clonotype occurred a few times. This chain links TRBV7-2 with TRBJ2-5, with 7 bases aligning to TRBD2. There are 13 residues in the CDR3. Germline-derived CDR1 and CDR2 are SGHTA and FQGNSA. V lost 1 base, J lost 5 bases, and 1 base stayed unmatched. CDR3 protein: CASSLERGETQYF. The CDR3 DNA follows: TGTGCCAGCAGCTTAGAGCGGGGTGAGACCCAGTACTTC.

This clonotype was seen more than once but under ten times. V and J are TRBV6-1 and TRBJ2-7; TRBD2 aligns across 7 bases. CDR1 is MNHNS and CDR2 is SASEGT in the germline V gene. J was trimmed by 7 bases and V by 6 bases; bases with no gene match: 18. The CDR3 loop spans 16 amino acids. The CDR3 region has the DNA TGTGCCAGCAGAACGCGCTTCAGTCGGGACTACAATGAGCAGTACTTC. Translating gives CASRTRFSRDYNEQYF.

This clonotype was recorded many times. The chain uses TRBV7-6 and TRBJ2-5; a weak D match, TRBD2 (6 bases). The CDR3 has 15 residues. V lost 6 bases and J 4 bases, leaving 18 bases between the germline ends. CDR1 and CDR2 from the germline V gene are SGHVS and FNYEAQ. In DNA form, the CDR3 reads TGTGCCAGCAGAAATACACCGACTAGAAGAGAGACCCAGTACTTC. It codes for CASRNTPTRRETQYF.

This clonotype came up a few times. DNA for the CDR3: TGTGCCAGCATAGACGGGGGACAAGAGACCCAGTACTTC. Protein sequence: CASIDGGQETQYF. The chain combines TRBV6-1 with TRBJ2-5; perhaps TRBD2 as D (6 bases). CDR3 size: 13 residues. The germline CDR1 and CDR2 sequences are MNHNS and SASEGT. Trimming stripped 7 bases from V and 2 bases from J, with 11 bases between.

The chain joins TRBV12-3 or TRBV12-4 to TRBJ2-3; maybe TRBD2 (5 bases). V lost 6 bases, J lost 0 bases, and 22 bases lay in between. This CDR3 spans 18 amino acids. CDR3 bases: TGTGCCAGCAGCCCCCGGGCCGCGGGTTATCTGAGCACAGATACGCAGTATTTT. Protein sequence: CASSPRAAGYLSTDTQYF.

The chain carries TRBV20-1 and TRBJ2-1, with 9 positions matching TRBD2. In germline, CDR1 is DFQATT, CDR2 SNEGSKA (reference sequence). The V gene end was trimmed by 0 bases and the J gene end by 5 bases; junction bases not matched to a gene: 11. The CDR3 is 17 residues long. CDR3 sequence (DNA): TGCAGTGCTAGAGATCCCAGGAGCGGGAGGACGAACAATGAGCAGTTCTTC. Encoded protein: CSARDPRSGRTNNEQFF.

This clonotype was found many times. This rearrangement joins TRBV12-3 or TRBV12-4 to TRBJ1-2; D gene unclear. This CDR3 comprises 12 residues. V was cut by 5 bases and J by 4 bases, with 8 bases left in between. CDR3 sequence: CASSTLPYGYTF. The CDR3 DNA sequence: TGTGCCAGCAGTACCCTACCCTATGGCTACACCTTC.

This rearrangement joins TRBV28 to TRBJ1-2; 7 bases line up with TRBD1. The CDR3 is 13 amino acids. Trimming cost V 10 bases and J 4 bases; bases outside gene matches: 9. Germline-derived CDR1 and CDR2 are MDHEN and SYDVKM. The CDR3 reads CATREAGGYGYTF. DNA for the CDR3: TGTGCCACGAGGGAGGCAGGGGGCTATGGCTACACCTTC.

The chain employs TRBV15 and TRBJ1-5; D is unresolved. The V end was cut by 0 bases, the J end by 11 bases, with 17 bases between. The CDR3 extends over 15 amino acids. Germline-derived CDR1 and CDR2 are LNHNV and YYDKDF (reference sequence). The CDR3 DNA reads as TGTGCCACCAGCAGAGATTTCGTTGAGTTCCAGGCCCAGCATTTT. This sequence encodes CATSRDFVEFQAQHF. The full variable domain, its missing parts supplied by reference TRBV15 and TRBJ1-5, is DAMVIQNPRYQVTQFGKPVTLSCSQTLNHNVMYWYQQKSSQAPKLLFHYYDKDFNNEADTPDNFQSRRPNTSFCFLDIRSPGLGDTAMYLCATSRDFVEFQAQHFGDGTRLSIL.

Details on this clonotype: One end of the junction does not line up with germline, which may come from a read error. The CDR3 DNA sequence: TGTGCCAGCTCACCTATGGGACAGGGGTCCTCCGAGCAGTACTTC. This gives the protein CASSPMGQGSSEQYF. The rearrangement joins TRBV18 to TRBJ2-7; 10 positions agree with TRBD1. The CDR3 is made up of 15 amino acids. Germline CDR1 KGHSH, CDR2 LQKENI.

In its sample, this clonotype was seen a few times. The chain couples TRBV2 to TRBJ2-1; D remains unclear. Per germline, CDR1 SNHLY and CDR2 FYNNEI. There are 12 residues in the CDR3. Trimming removed 6 bases from V and 9 bases from J, with 12 bases in between. DNA of the CDR3: TGTGCCAGCAGACGGGCGGCACGTGAGCAGTTCTTC. Translating it yields CASRRAAREQFF.

The table lists this clonotype with a count of one. One end of the junction varies from germline; a read error may be responsible. The gene calls are TRBV4-2 and TRBJ2-5, with D tentatively TRBD2 (7 bases). The CDR3 is made up of 15 amino acids. Germline values: CDR1 LGHNA, CDR2 YNFKEQ. The CDR3 nucleotides are TGTGCCGGCAGCCAAGGGGGGACTATATACAATGAGCAGTACTTC. It translates to CAGSQGGTIYNEQYF.

The gene calls are TRBV3-1 and TRBJ1-1; no clear D. The CDR3 spans 13 residues. The germline V gene encodes CDR1 LGHDT and CDR2 YNNKEL (reference sequence). The V end lost 7 bases, the J end lost 3 bases, and 12 bases lay between the germline ends. DNA of the CDR3: TGTGCCAGCATTCGGGAGGACCACACTGAAGCTTTCTTT. It is translated as CASIREDHTEAFF. Supplemented by reference TRBV3-1 and TRBJ1-1, the full variable domain reads DTAVSQTPKYLVTQMGNDKSIKCEQNLGHDTMYWYKQDSKKFLKIMFSYNNKELIINETVPNRFSPKSPDKAHLNLHINSLELGDSAVYFCASIREDHTEAFFGQGTRLTVV.

In this sample, this clonotype turned up a few times. The genes are TRBV25-1 and TRBJ1-6; 7 bases are a match to TRBD1. This CDR3 is 14 amino acids long. Per germline, CDR1 MGHDK and CDR2 SYGVNS. Unmatched junction bases numbered 5, after V lost 8 bases and J lost 4 bases. The CDR3 bases are TGTGCCAGCGGCCGGGACAGTTATAATTCACCCCTCCACTTT. Translation gives CASGRDSYNSPLHF.